The clone carrying this T cell receptor beta chain showed up many times. Its antigen is as yet unknown. CDR1 DFQATT and CDR2 SNEGSKA come from the germline V gene (reference sequence). The CDR3 spans 16 residues. V trimming: 3 bases; J trimming: 4 bases; junction bases outside the gene matches: 8. Time point in this sample: patch test 1, 2 weeks after DPC sensitization. Treatment meaning: therapeutic diphenylcyclopropenone sensitization with weekly scalp DPC. The sample comes from a study of human T cells and chemical hapten exposure. In TCRdb, the RACE reads were re-called with MiXCR into one record per CDR3 protein. The sample holds 55,000 to 85,000 distinct CDR3 sequences, 9.8% seen once. Study findings and constraints: Expanded TCR counts at PT1 went up together with patch test score, a positive correlation.

Sequencing was performed on whole blood, taken in connection with sensitization to the hapten diphenylcyclopropenone (DPC). The receptor was derived from a woman between 40 and 55 years old with alopecia areata. Some clones in this sample may be carry-over from other donors' samples. The chain recombines TRBV20-1 with TRBJ2-1, with 11 bases matching TRBD2. The CDR3 loop is CSASLNPSGGYNEQFF. In nucleotides, the CDR3 is TGCAGTGCTAGCCTCAACCCTAGCGGGGGGTACAATGAGCAGTTCTTC.